Each of the 16 T cell receptor beta chains below was sequenced from the same sample in a study of shared clonotypes between healthy human individuals (dated by TCRdb to 2020 to 2021). The library was generated by the immunoSEQ multiplex PCR assay. TCRdb re-hosts the immuneACCESS table, in-frame sequences only. Its copies lack some clones; in the studies checked, an unresolved V gene accounts for under half of them, and the cause for the rest is not known. The table for this sample lists about 1.4 million clones; roughly 96% of them were counted only once. The top ten clonotypes cover roughly 1.2% of the sample. Sequences were obtained from naive CD4+ T cells sorted from blood. What this sample's cell subset or site label stands for: CD45RA+ positively selected. The source is a man aged 30-40 years in good health.

The rearrangement links TRBV28 to TRBJ2-7; the D gene is possibly TRBD1 (5 bases). CDR3 size: 21 residues. CDR1 MDHEN and CDR2 SYDVKM come from the germline V gene. Deletions cut 2 bases from V and 0 bases from J, with 29 bases between. The CDR3 here is CASSLARPEVPFLTASYEQYF. Written as DNA, the CDR3 is TGTGCCAGCAGTTTAGCCCGCCCTGAGGTCCCCTTTCTGACAGCCTCCTACGAGCAGTACTTC.

The CDR3 coding sequence is TGTGCCAGCAAGAGGACAGGGGAGACCCAGTACTTC. Its translation: CASKRTGETQYF. The chain combines TRBV2 with TRBJ2-5, with 8 bases that match TRBD1. In germline, CDR1 is SNHLY, CDR2 FYNNEI. V lost 7 bases, J lost 5 bases, and 3 bases stayed unmatched. The CDR3 totals 12 residues.

The gene calls are TRBV27 and TRBJ2-7; D perhaps matches TRBD2 (5 bases). The CDR3 covers 11 residues. Trimming took off 11 bases at V and 5 bases at J, with 13 bases between the two ends. Germline V gene sequence: CDR1 MNHEY, CDR2 SMNVEV (reference sequence). In DNA, the CDR3 is TGTGCCGGCGGGCTCCACCACGAGCAGTACTTC. It codes for CAGGLHHEQYF.

The chain recombines TRBV18 with TRBJ2-1; 8 nucleotides align to TRBD2. CDR3 length equals 19 residues. In germline, CDR1 is KGHSH, CDR2 LQKENI. V lost 3 bases to trimming and J lost 8 bases; unmatched junction nucleotides: 21. CDR3 protein: CASSPEPPLAGSSRHEQFF. Written as DNA, the CDR3 is TGTGCCAGCTCACCGGAACCCCCGTTAGCGGGAAGTAGTCGTCATGAGCAGTTCTTC.

This sequence joins TRBV11-3 and TRBJ2-6, with unresolved D. Germline V gene lookup returns CDR1 SGHNT and CDR2 YENEEA. V was shortened by 5 bases and J by 3 bases, with 14 bases between the two germline ends. The CDR3 totals 16 residues. The CDR3 sequence is CASSPGGVGGANVLTF. CDR3 in DNA: TGTGCCAGCAGCCCAGGTGGGGTTGGTGGGGCCAACGTCCTGACTTTC.

The rearrangement links TRBV6-1 to TRBJ2-7; 7 positions agree with TRBD1. Germline values: CDR1 MNHNS, CDR2 SASEGT. The length of the CDR3 is 19 residues. V shed 3 bases, J shed 13 bases, and the junction held 30 bases outside the gene matches. CDR3 nucleotide sequence: TGTGCCAGCAGTGAGCGGACAGCGAGCTTCCTGCCTTCCTGGACAGGAGACTACTTC. It specifies CASSERTASFLPSWTGDYF.

The V call is TRBV18, the J call TRBJ2-7; a possible D gene is TRBD2 (5 bases). Germline-derived CDR1 and CDR2 are KGHSH and LQKENI. Trimming left V 2 bases short and J 0 bases short, with 8 bases between. CDR3 length equals 14 residues. The CDR3 sequence is CASSPNEGSYEQYF. CDR3 coding DNA: TGTGCCAGCTCACCAAATGAGGGCTCCTACGAGCAGTACTTC.

V usage is TRBV6-6 and J usage is TRBJ2-1, with D possibly matching TRBD2 (6 bases). Trimming pared 6 bases from V and 4 bases from J, leaving 13 bases between. Germline CDR1 and CDR2: MNHNY and SVGAGI (reference sequence). The CDR3 totals 14 residues. The CDR3: CASRKSGQYNEQFF. CDR3 in DNA: TGTGCCAGCAGAAAAAGCGGGCAATACAATGAGCAGTTCTTC.

V is TRBV6-6 and J is TRBJ2-3; possibly TRBD2 for D (6 bases). The length of the CDR3 is 15 residues. V lost 2 bases and J 0 bases, leaving 9 bases between the germline ends. Germline V gene lookup returns CDR1 MNHNY and CDR2 SVGAGI (reference sequence). The DNA for the CDR3 is TGTGCCAGCAGTTACATGCTAGCGAGCACAGATACGCAGTATTTT. Translation: CASSYMLASTDTQYF.

This clone has only one observation. The genes are TRBV6-1 and TRBJ1-1; D is unclear. The germline V gene encodes CDR1 MNHNS and CDR2 SASEGT. Trimming removed 5 bases from V and 2 bases from J, with 9 bases in between. The CDR3 is made up of 13 amino acids. This CDR3 is CASSPQINTEAFF. The CDR3 DNA is TGTGCCAGCAGTCCACAGATAAACACTGAAGCTTTCTTT.

DNA of the CDR3: TGTGCCAGCAGCGTAGAACCGGGGGCTAACTATGGCTACACCTTC. Amino acid sequence: CASSVEPGANYGYTF. This chain joins TRBV9 and TRBJ1-2; a weak D match, TRBD1 (5 bases). Germline CDR1 SGDLS, CDR2 YYNGEE. The V and J ends lost 0 bases and 0 bases respectively, with 9 bases between them. This CDR3 has 15 residues.

The rearrangement links TRBV5-4 to TRBJ2-2; 10 nucleotides align to TRBD2. CDR1 and CDR2 (germline): SGHNT, YYREEE (reference sequence). With 4 bases clipped from V and 9 bases from J, the junction kept 15 bases outside the gene matches. The CDR3 is 17 amino acids. CDR3 region: CASSLPGASGRARELFF. The CDR3 DNA reads TGTGCCAGCAGCCTCCCGGGGGCCAGCGGGAGGGCAAGGGAGCTGTTTTTT.

The CDR3 spells CASSLIQGTGELFF. The CDR3 nucleotides read TGTGCCAGCAGCTTAATACAGGGAACCGGGGAGCTGTTTTTT. The chain joins TRBV7-7 to TRBJ2-2, with D perhaps matching TRBD1 (6 bases). The V and J ends lost 2 bases and 5 bases respectively, with 9 bases between them. The CDR3 has 14 residues. The germline V gene encodes CDR1 SSHAT and CDR2 FNYEAQ (reference sequence).

The gene calls are TRBV7-8 and TRBJ2-6; TRBD1 agrees at 10 bases. V was clipped by 1 base and J by 5 bases; unmatched bases: 14. This CDR3 has 20 amino acids. Germline V CDR1 and CDR2: SGHVS, FQNEAQ. The CDR3 coding sequence is TGTGCCAGCAGCTTAGACCCCCGTGGGACAGGGGAGCTCTGGGCCAACGTCCTGACTTTC. Encoded protein: CASSLDPRGTGELWANVLTF.

This chain uses TRBV6-1 with TRBJ2-1; 8 positions agree with TRBD2. CDR1 MNHNS and CDR2 SASEGT come from the germline V gene. Trimming at V came to 5 bases and at J to 7 bases, leaving 4 bases not matched to a gene. This CDR3 region has 13 residues. CDR3: CASSLAGRNEQFF. CDR3 nucleotide sequence: TGTGCCAGCAGTTTAGCGGGAAGGAATGAGCAGTTCTTC.

This rearrangement joins TRBV5-1 to TRBJ2-7; the match to TRBD2 covers 7 bases. The CDR3 totals 16 residues. CDR1 is SGHRS and CDR2 is YFSETQ in the germline V gene. Germline trimming cut 0 bases from V and 2 bases from J; bases unmatched to any gene: 8. The CDR3 spells CASSLGRGDAPYEQYF. DNA for the CDR3: TGCGCCAGCAGCTTGGGACGGGGGGACGCACCCTACGAGCAGTACTTC. Together with reference TRBV5-1 and TRBJ2-7, the CDR3 gives the full variable domain: KAGVTQTPRYLIKTRGQQVTLSCSPISGHRSVSWYQQTPGQGLQFLFEYFSETQRNKGNFPGRFSGRQFSNSRSEMNVSTLELGDSALYLCASSLGRGDAPYEQYFGPGTRLTVT.